Below, one T cell receptor (beta chain) is given with its context. Its antigen is not identified. Noted time point: cycle 4 day 1 (C4D1), after five to seven weeks of nivolumab. Each patient relapsed following autologous stem cell transplantation, and prior brentuximab vedotin exposure differed. Complete response, partial response or progressive disease constituted the best responses recorded. This record belongs to a study of PD-1 blockade in classical Hodgkin lymphoma. General study points: Sources of repertoire differences remain undefined, possibly disease activity or prior therapy. Complete responders matched newly diagnosed patients in baseline diversity. By cycle point C4D1, TCR diversity had risen significantly in CD4+ cells (but not CD8+ cells).

TCRdb's copy holds only in-frame clones and misses some; the assay was immunoSEQ multiplex PCR. The sample holds some 90,000 clones, 78% seen once. Per the germline V gene, CDR1 is SGHRS and CDR2 is YFSETQ. The CDR3 extends over 15 amino acids. Deletions cut 0 bases from V and 6 bases from J, with 12 bases between. The receptor was isolated from a human donor with classical Hodgkin lymphoma. The material sequenced was peripheral blood mononuclear cells (PBMCs), taken before the fourth cycle of nivolumab. V gene TRBV5-1 combines with J gene TRBJ1-4; D remains unclear. CDR3 sequence: CASSLVADTDEKLFF. The CDR3 DNA sequence: TGCGCCAGCAGCTTGGTCGCCGACACCGATGAAAAACTGTTTTTT.